A selection of T cell receptor beta chains follows, all from one sample in a study of shared clonotypes between healthy human individuals. Repertoires were generated with immunoSEQ multiplex PCR, while TCRdb's copy carries only in-frame clones and drops some. Altogether about 870,000 clones are present, almost 95% being singletons, with the ten largest covering 24%. Sequencing used naive CD8+ T cells sorted from blood. Receptors were obtained from a young man in good health. The CDR3 runs from the conserved cysteine through the conserved F or W. Fields, in order: clone size, V gene, CDR3 length, D gene, J gene, CDR3 DNA, CDR3 protein. D genes are given only for firm matches. Where a row states a size, it is once, few, many or the class of an expanded clone; other rows omit it.

>NA|TRBV4-2|12|NA|TRBJ2-7
TGTGCCAGCAGCCAAGGCGAGGGCGGTTCGTACTTC
CASSQGEGGSYF
>NA|TRBV4-1|15|NA|TRBJ2-7
TGCGCCAGCAGCCAAGAGGAAGAGGTCTCCTACGAGCAGTACTTC
CASSQEEEVSYEQYF
>NA|TRBV5-8|16|TRBD2|TRBJ2-1
TGTGCCAGCAGCTGGCCTAGCGGGGATCCCTACAATGAGCAGTTCTTC
CASSWPSGDPYNEQFF
>once|TRBV10-2|14|NA|TRBJ2-7
TGCGCCAGCAGTGAGTCGATTTTTGGGACAGAGCAGTACTTC
CASSESIFGTEQYF
>NA|TRBV6-6|15|NA|TRBJ1-1
TGTGCCAGCAGTCACAGGACCTTCATGAACACTGAAGCTTTCTTT
CASSHRTFMNTEAFF
>NA|TRBV4-1|15|NA|TRBJ2-1
TGCGCCAGCAGCACACGAGACGACCATTACAATGAGCAGTTCTTC
CASSTRDDHYNEQFF
>NA|TRBV5-1|15|NA|TRBJ2-3
TGCGCCAGCAGCCGCGACGACAATTCCGGAGATACGCAGTATTTT
CASSRDDNSGDTQYF
>NA|TRBV28|14|NA|TRBJ2-3
TGTGCCAGCAGGCCGGGGCACTCATGGGATACGCAGTATTTT
CASRPGHSWDTQYF
>NA|TRBV27|16|NA|TRBJ1-5
TGTGCCAGCAGTTTATCGAAAGGGGTAGGTAGTCAGCCCCAGCATTTT
CASSLSKGVGSQPQHF
>NA|TRBV4-1|16|TRBD2|TRBJ2-1
TGCGCCAGCAGCCAACTTAGCGGGAGCTCCTACAATGAGCAGTTCTTC
CASSQLSGSSYNEQFF
>NA|TRBV4-1|15|TRBD1|TRBJ2-7
TGCGCCAGCAGCCAAAGGACAGGCTCTCGGTCCGAGCAGTACTTC
CASSQRTGSRSEQYF
>NA|TRBV11-2|15|TRBD1|TRBJ2-1
TGTGCCAGCAGCTCCGGGACAGGGGGCTACAATGAGCAGTTCTTC
CASSSGTGGYNEQFF
>NA|TRBV27|11|NA|TRBJ2-7
TGTGCCAGCAGCTCCAACAACGAGCAGTACTTC
CASSSNNEQYF
>NA|TRBV27|15|NA|TRBJ2-1
TGTGCCAGCAGTCGGCCCGGGAGCTCCTACAATGAGCAGTTCTTC
CASSRPGSSYNEQFF
>NA|TRBV28|15|NA|TRBJ1-5
TGTGCCAGCAGTTTGATACAGGGTAGCCATCAGCCCCAGCATTTT
CASSLIQGSHQPQHF
>few|TRBV28|14|NA|TRBJ2-4
TGTGCCAGCAGTTGGGGCAGGGGAAAAAACATTCAGTACTTC
CASSWGRGKNIQYF
>NA|TRBV28|13|NA|TRBJ1-3
TGTGCCAGCAGGGCAGGCTCTGGAAACACCATATATTTT
CASRAGSGNTIYF
>NA|TRBV19|17|TRBD2|TRBJ2-1
TGTGCCAGTAGCGACCCGGGACTAGCGGTGATTTTCAATGAGCAGTTCTTC
CASSDPGLAVIFNEQFF
>few|TRBV2|13|TRBD1|TRBJ1-2
TGTGCCAGTCCAGGGGGCGCGAACAGTGGCTACACCTTC
CASPGGANSGYTF
>NA|TRBV7-6|13|NA|TRBJ2-7
TGTGCCAGCAGCTTAGCGCTAAGGTACGAGCAGTACTTC
CASSLALRYEQYF
>once|TRBV11-2|10|NA|TRBJ2-5
TGTGCCAGCAGCTTAGAGACCCAGTACTTC
CASSLETQYF
>NA|TRBV11-1|13|TRBD2|TRBJ2-1
TGTGCCAGCAGTAGCGGGGATTACAATGAGCAGTTCTTC
CASSSGDYNEQFF
>NA|TRBV11-2|16|NA|TRBJ2-7
TGTGCCAGCAGCCCTCGGACAGTTCGTAGCTCCTACGAGCAGTACTTC
CASSPRTVRSSYEQYF
>NA|TRBV10-1|14|NA|TRBJ2-7
TGCGCCAGCAGTGATACACGGAGAACCTACGAGCAGTACTTC
CASSDTRRTYEQYF
>NA|TRBV28|14|NA|TRBJ2-1
TGTGCCAGCAGTTTATCTCGCGGCTGGAGTGAGCAGTTCTTC
CASSLSRGWSEQFF
>NA|TRBV5-1|15|TRBD1|TRBJ1-4
TGCGCCAGCAGCTTGGCCTTGACAGGGTATGAAAAACTGTTTTTT
CASSLALTGYEKLFF
>NA|TRBV7-3|13|NA|TRBJ2-7
TGTGCCAGCAGCCCCGGCGTCGGGTACGAGCAGTACTTC
CASSPGVGYEQYF
>NA|TRBV27|15|TRBD1|TRBJ2-7
TGTGCCAGCAAGTGGGGGACAGGAGTTTCCTACGAGCAGTACTTC
CASKWGTGVSYEQYF
>NA|TRBV28|11|TRBD2|TRBJ2-7
TGTGCCGCCGGCGGGAGCTACGAGCAGTACTTC
CAAGGSYEQYF
>NA|TRBV5-5|12|NA|TRBJ2-7
TGTGCCAGCAGCCGGACTACCTACGAGCAGTACTTC
CASSRTTYEQYF
>once|TRBV5-4|14|NA|TRBJ1-3
TGTGCCAGCAGCTTGGACGGCTCTGGAAACACCATATATTTT
CASSLDGSGNTIYF
>NA|TRBV5-4|16|TRBD2|TRBJ2-7
TGTGCCAGCAGCTTGGGCACGGGACTAGCGGGAGATGAGCAGTACTTC
CASSLGTGLAGDEQYF
>NA|TRBV27|15|TRBD2|TRBJ2-7
TGTGCCAGCAGTCCACGGCCTAGCGGGAGCCTCGAGCAGTACTTC
CASSPRPSGSLEQYF
>NA|TRBV15|12|NA|TRBJ1-1
TGTGCCACCAGCAGAGATCTTGGGGAAGCTTTCTTT
CATSRDLGEAFF
>NA|TRBV27|14|NA|TRBJ2-1
TGTGCCAGCAGTTTCTCCGGCTCCTACAATGAGCAGTTCTTC
CASSFSGSYNEQFF
>NA|TRBV2|14|NA|TRBJ2-3
TGTGCCAGCAGCCCCCCGGGGGAGTTGAATACGCAGTATTTT
CASSPPGELNTQYF
>few|TRBV9|16|NA|TRBJ2-7
TGTGCCAGCAGCATTCTAGGAGACAGCCCCTACGACGAGCAGTACTTC
CASSILGDSPYDEQYF
>NA|TRBV11-3|15|TRBD1|TRBJ2-1
TGTGCCAGCAGCTCCTGGCAGGGGGATTCCAATGAGCAGTTCTTC
CASSSWQGDSNEQFF
>NA|TRBV4-3|16|NA|TRBJ1-4
TGCGCCAGCAGCCAAGAATGGAGAGGGGGAAATGAAAAACTGTTTTTT
CASSQEWRGGNEKLFF
>NA|TRBV27|15|TRBD2|TRBJ2-1
TGTGCCAGCACGAAGGGACTAGCGGGTGACAATGAGCAGTTCTTC
CASTKGLAGDNEQFF
>NA|TRBV14|16|TRBD2|TRBJ2-7
TGTGCCAGCAGCCAAGATTCTCTAGCGGGGTCCTACGAGCAGTACTTC
CASSQDSLAGSYEQYF
>NA|TRBV29-1|14|NA|TRBJ2-1
TGCAGCGTTGATGTAAAGGGAGCCTACAATGAGCAGTTCTTC
CSVDVKGAYNEQFF
>NA|TRBV7-6|16|TRBD1|TRBJ2-3
TGTGCCAGCAGCAACCGGGACAGGGGTTCAACAGATACGCAGTATTTT
CASSNRDRGSTDTQYF
>NA|TRBV7-8|17|TRBD2|TRBJ2-2
TGTGCCAGCAGCTTAGTAGTGACTAGCGGGAGTCTAGGGGAGCTGTTTTTT
CASSLVVTSGSLGELFF
>NA|TRBV9|16|TRBD2|TRBJ2-2
TGTGCCAGCAGCGGCGGACTAGCGGGAGTCTCCGGGGAGCTGTTTTTT
CASSGGLAGVSGELFF
>once|TRBV15|18|TRBD2|TRBJ2-3
TGTGCCACCAGCAGAGGACTGGCTAGCGGGAGTTTCGCAGATACGCAGTATTTT
CATSRGLASGSFADTQYF
>NA|TRBV27|15|TRBD2|TRBJ2-2
TGTGCCAGCAGTCCTAGCGGGAGTGGCACCGGGGAGCTGTTTTTT
CASSPSGSGTGELFF
>once|TRBV5-4|14|NA|TRBJ2-1
TGTGCCAGCAGCTTGGATGCGCCCCCCGAGGAGCAGTTCTTC
CASSLDAPPEEQFF
>NA|TRBV4-3|15|NA|TRBJ2-7
TGCGCCAGCAGCCAAGATTCGAGGGGTTCCTACGAGCAGTACTTC
CASSQDSRGSYEQYF
>NA|TRBV7-4|17|TRBD1|TRBJ2-7
TGTGCCAGCAGCGCCCCCTGGTACCGGGACAGATCCTACGAGCAGTACTTC
CASSAPWYRDRSYEQYF
>NA|TRBV19|16|NA|TRBJ2-1
TGTGCCAGTAGCCAGGGACGTCGGAGAGGGGACAATGAGCAGTTCTTC
CASSQGRRRGDNEQFF
>NA|TRBV14|15|TRBD1|TRBJ1-2
TGTGCCAGCAGCCTACAGGGGCATCAGGACTATGGCTACACCTTC
CASSLQGHQDYGYTF
>NA|TRBV2|12|NA|TRBJ2-3
TGTGCCAGCAGCTCTCTCGCAGATACGCAGTATTTT
CASSSLADTQYF
>NA|TRBV27|14|NA|TRBJ1-1
TGTGCCAGCAGTCTGAGCAGCTTGAACACTGAAGCTTTCTTT
CASSLSSLNTEAFF